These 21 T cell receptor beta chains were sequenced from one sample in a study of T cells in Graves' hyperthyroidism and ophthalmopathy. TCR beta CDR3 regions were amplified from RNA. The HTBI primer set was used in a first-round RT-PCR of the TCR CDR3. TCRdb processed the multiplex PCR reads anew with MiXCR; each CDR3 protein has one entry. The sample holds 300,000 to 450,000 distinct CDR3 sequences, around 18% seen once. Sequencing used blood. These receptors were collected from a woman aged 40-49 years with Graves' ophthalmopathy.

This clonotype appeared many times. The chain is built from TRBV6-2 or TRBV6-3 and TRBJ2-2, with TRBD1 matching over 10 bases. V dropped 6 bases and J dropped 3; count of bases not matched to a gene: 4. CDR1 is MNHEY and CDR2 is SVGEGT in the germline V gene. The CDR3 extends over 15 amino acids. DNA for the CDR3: TGTGCCAGCAGGACAGGGGGCGCGGACACCGGGGAGCTGTTTTTT. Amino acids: CASRTGGADTGELFF.

Here the CDR3 reads CASSSNSGTGVSYEQYF. CDR3 nucleotides: TGTGCCAGCAGCTCTAACTCCGGGACAGGGGTTTCCTACGAGCAGTACTTC. This chain connects TRBV11-2 to TRBJ2-7; 10 positions agree with TRBD1. CDR1 is SGHAT and CDR2 is FQNNGV in the germline V gene. The V segment lost 4 bases and the J segment 1 base; nucleotides outside the gene matches: 10. The CDR3 is 17 amino acids. The variable domain in full, with the rest retrieved from reference TRBV11-2 and TRBJ2-7, is EAGVAQSPRYKIIEKRQSVAFWCNPISGHATLYWYQQILGQGPKLLIQFQNNGVVDDSQLPKDRFSAERLKGVDSTLKIQPAKLEDSAVYLCASSSNSGTGVSYEQYFGPGTRLTVT.

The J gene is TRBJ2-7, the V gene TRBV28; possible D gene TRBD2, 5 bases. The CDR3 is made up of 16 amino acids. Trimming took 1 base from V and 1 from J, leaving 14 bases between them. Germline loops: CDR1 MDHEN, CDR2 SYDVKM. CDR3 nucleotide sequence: TGTGCCAGCAGTTTATATTCTAGCTCGTGGTCCTACGAGCAGTACTTC. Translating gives CASSLYSSSWSYEQYF.

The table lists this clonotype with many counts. CDR3 nucleotides: TGTGCCAGCAGCAGCGGGAGGCCCCACGAGCAGTACTTC. Its translation is CASSSGRPHEQYF. The chain joins TRBV6-2 or TRBV6-3 to TRBJ2-7, with TRBD2 identical over 9 bases. V lost 6 bases to trimming and J lost 5 bases; unmatched junction nucleotides: 5. CDR1 MNHEY and CDR2 SVGEGT come from the germline V gene. There are 13 residues in the CDR3.

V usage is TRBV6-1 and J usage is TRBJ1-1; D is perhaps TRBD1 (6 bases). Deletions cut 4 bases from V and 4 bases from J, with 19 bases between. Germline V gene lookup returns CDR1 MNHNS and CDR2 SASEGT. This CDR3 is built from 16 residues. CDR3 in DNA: TGTGCCAGCAGTGGTACCCCTAGTGGGGGCGCCACTGAAGCTTTCTTT. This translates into CASSGTPSGGATEAFF.

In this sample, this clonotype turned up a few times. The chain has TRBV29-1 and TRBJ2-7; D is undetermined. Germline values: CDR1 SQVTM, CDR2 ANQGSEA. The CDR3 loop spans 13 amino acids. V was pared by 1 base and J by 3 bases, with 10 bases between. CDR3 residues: CSVEGGIGYEQYF. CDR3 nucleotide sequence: TGCAGCGTTGAAGGTGGGATCGGCTACGAGCAGTACTTC.

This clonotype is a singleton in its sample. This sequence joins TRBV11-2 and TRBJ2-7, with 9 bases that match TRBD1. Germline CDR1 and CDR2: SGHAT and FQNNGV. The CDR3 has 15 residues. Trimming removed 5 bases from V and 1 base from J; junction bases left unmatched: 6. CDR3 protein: CASSHPGTGSYEQYF. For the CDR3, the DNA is TGTGCCAGCAGCCACCCCGGGACAGGGTCCTACGAGCAGTACTTC.

DNA for the CDR3: TGTGCCAGCAGTTTATTTGGGACAGGGAGCCTGAACACTGAAGCTTTCTTT. It specifies CASSLFGTGSLNTEAFF. The chain is built from TRBV12-3 or TRBV12-4 and TRBJ1-1; 9 bases are shared with TRBD1. J was trimmed by 0 bases and V by 2 bases; bases with no gene match: 7. CDR3 length equals 17 residues.

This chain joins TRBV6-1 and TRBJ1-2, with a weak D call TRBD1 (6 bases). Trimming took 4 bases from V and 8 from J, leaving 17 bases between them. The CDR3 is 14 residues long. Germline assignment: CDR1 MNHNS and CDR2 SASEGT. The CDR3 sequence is CASSGRTATVGYTF. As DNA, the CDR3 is TGTGCCAGCAGTGGCCGGACAGCCACCGTGGGCTACACCTTC.

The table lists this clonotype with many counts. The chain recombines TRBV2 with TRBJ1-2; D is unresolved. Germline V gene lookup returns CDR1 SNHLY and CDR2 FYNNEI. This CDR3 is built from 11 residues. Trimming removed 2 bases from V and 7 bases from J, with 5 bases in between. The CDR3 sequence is CASSEHLGYTF. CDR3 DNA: TGTGCCAGCAGTGAACACCTTGGCTACACCTTC.

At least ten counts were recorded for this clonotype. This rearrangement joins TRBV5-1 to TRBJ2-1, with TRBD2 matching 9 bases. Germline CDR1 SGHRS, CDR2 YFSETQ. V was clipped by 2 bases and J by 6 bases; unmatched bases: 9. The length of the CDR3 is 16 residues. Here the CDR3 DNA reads TGCGCCAGCAGCTTATTAGCGGGAGCGGGGTCCAATGAGCAGTTCTTC. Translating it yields CASSLLAGAGSNEQFF.

The CDR3 DNA follows: TGTGCCAGCAGTCAGGGAGCCAAGACCCAGTACTTC. Its translation: CASSQGAKTQYF. The V and J genes are TRBV6-1 and TRBJ2-5; either TRBD1 or TRBD2 may fit D (5 bases each). Trimming shortened V by 5 bases and J by 6 bases, and 10 bases separated the two germline ends. CDR1 is MNHNS and CDR2 is SASEGT in the germline V gene. The CDR3 totals 12 residues.

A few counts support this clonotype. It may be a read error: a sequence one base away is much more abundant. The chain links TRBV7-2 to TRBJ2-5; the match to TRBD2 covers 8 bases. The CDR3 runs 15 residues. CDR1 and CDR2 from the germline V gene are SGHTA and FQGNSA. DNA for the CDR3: TGTGCCGGCAGCCCGCGGAGAGCGGGAGAAGGGACCCAGTACTTC. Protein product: CAGSPRRAGEGTQYF.

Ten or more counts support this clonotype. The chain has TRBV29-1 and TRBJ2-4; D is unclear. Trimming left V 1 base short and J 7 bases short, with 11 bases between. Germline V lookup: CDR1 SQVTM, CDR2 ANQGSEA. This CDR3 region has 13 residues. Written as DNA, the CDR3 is TGCAGCGTTGAAGGGCGTGGCTCCAACATTCAGTACTTC. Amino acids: CSVEGRGSNIQYF.

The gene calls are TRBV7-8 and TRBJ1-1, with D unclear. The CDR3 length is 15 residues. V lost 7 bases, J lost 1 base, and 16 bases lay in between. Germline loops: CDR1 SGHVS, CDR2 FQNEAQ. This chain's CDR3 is CASTGPAPGNTEAFF. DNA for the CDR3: TGTGCCAGCACCGGACCTGCCCCGGGGAACACTGAAGCTTTCTTT.

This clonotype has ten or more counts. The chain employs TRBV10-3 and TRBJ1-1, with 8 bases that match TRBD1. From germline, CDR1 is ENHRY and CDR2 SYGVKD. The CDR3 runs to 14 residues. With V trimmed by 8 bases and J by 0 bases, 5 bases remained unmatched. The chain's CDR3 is CAILAGGLNTEAFF. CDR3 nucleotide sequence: TGTGCCATCTTAGCAGGGGGCTTGAACACTGAAGCTTTCTTT.

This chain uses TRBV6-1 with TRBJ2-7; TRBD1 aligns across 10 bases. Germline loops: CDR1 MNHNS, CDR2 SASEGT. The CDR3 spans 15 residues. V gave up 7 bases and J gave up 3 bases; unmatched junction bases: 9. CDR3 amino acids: CASKYLRDRGYEQYF. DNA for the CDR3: TGTGCCAGCAAATACCTCCGGGACAGGGGCTACGAGCAGTACTTC.

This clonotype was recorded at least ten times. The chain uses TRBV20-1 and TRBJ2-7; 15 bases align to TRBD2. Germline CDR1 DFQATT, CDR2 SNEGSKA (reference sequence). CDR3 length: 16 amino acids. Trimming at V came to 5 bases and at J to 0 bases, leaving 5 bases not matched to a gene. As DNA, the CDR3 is TGCAGTGCTGTCGGGACTAGCGGGAGGCACTCCTACGAGCAGTACTTC. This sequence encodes CSAVGTSGRHSYEQYF.

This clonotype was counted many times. The DNA for the CDR3 is TGTGCCAGCAGTGAAGCTGGGCTTGAGCAGTTCTTC. Encoded protein: CASSEAGLEQFF. The V gene is TRBV2, the J gene TRBJ2-1; D is undetermined. From germline, CDR1 is SNHLY and CDR2 FYNNEI. The V and J ends lost 0 bases and 9 bases respectively, with 6 bases between them. CDR3 length: 12 residues.

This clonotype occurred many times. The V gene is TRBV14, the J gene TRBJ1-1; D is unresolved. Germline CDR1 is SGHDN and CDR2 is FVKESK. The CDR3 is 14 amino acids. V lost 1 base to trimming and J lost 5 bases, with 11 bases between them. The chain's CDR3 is CASSQGAGKTEAFF. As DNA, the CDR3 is TGTGCCAGCAGCCAAGGTGCGGGGAAAACTGAAGCTTTCTTT.

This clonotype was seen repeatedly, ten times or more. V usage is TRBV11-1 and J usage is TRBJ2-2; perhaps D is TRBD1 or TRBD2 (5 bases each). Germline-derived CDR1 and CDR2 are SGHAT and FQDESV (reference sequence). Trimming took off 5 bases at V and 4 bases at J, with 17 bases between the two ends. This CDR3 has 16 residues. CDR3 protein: CASSASGRRGTGELFF. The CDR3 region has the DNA TGTGCCAGCAGCGCTTCGGGGCGCCGAGGCACCGGGGAGCTGTTTTTT. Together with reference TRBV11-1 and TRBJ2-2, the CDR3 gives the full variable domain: EAEVAQSPRYKITEKSQAVAFWCDPISGHATLYWYRQILGQGPELLVQFQDESVVDDSQLPKDRFSAERLKGVDSTLKIQPAELGDSAMYLCASSASGRRGTGELFFGEGSRLTVL.